Given below is one T cell receptor (beta chain) in context. Its antigen is not known. The sample is drawn from a study of shared clonotypes between healthy human individuals. Study details: The study used three CD4 naive, three CD4 memory, two CD8 naive and one CD8 memory plate per donor. Points from the study as a whole: Rarefaction analysis demonstrated incomplete sorted-subset sequencing notwithstanding large depth. Non-shared clonotypes displayed generation probabilities falling below those of clonotypes present in all four donors.

CDR1 is SGHAT and CDR2 is FQDESV in the germline V gene (reference sequence). Trimming stripped 5 bases from V and 6 bases from J, with 8 bases between. The CDR3 has 12 amino acids. The input for sorted-subset replicate PCRs was about 210 ng DNA, tens of thousands of T cell genomes. TCRdb's table, derived via immunoSEQ multiplex PCR, lists solely in-frame clones and lacks some. The sample has hundreds of thousands of clones; about 91% are singletons. Selected positively for CCR7 and CD45RO-negative, naive CD8 cells excluded terminally differentiated effector memory CD45RA+ cells. Sample: naive CD8+ T cells sorted from blood. The origin of this receptor is a man younger than 45 in good health. The chain has TRBV11-1 and TRBJ2-1; D gene ambiguous. This chain's CDR3 is CASSTIVNEQFF. The CDR3 DNA reads TGTGCCAGCAGCACGATCGTCAATGAGCAGTTCTTC.